This T cell receptor beta chain was captured by sequencing in a study of cytomegalovirus exposure and HLA in healthy donors. Germline CDR1 reads MNHEY; CDR2 reads SVGAGI. The CDR3 is 13 amino acids. V gave up 7 bases and J gave up 2 bases, with 9 bases separating them. With 60 Vbeta and 13 Jbeta primers, the PCR was carried out. Libraries were prepared by immunoSEQ multiplex PCR; TCRdb keeps only in-frame clonotypes and omits some of them. The sample has about 110,000 clones, around 75% seen once; the top ten hold approximately 0.9%. V and J are TRBV6-5 and TRBJ1-5, with a weak D call TRBD1 (6 bases). Sequencing was carried out using PBMCs. The receptor was derived from a woman in her twenties or thirties in good health and CMV-seronegative. DNA for the CDR3: TGTGCCAGCAAGAGACAGGGCAATCAGCCCCAGCATTTT. It encodes CASKRQGNQPQHF.